The next 11 T cell receptor beta chains were all read from a single sample in a study of post-analysis software for immune sequencing data. Study results and limitations: In patients, TRBV5-6, TRBV5-1 and TRBV20-1 belonged to roughly five TRBV segments found more frequently than in controls.

Their cognate antigens are unknown. Unique molecular identifiers were built into the TCR beta cDNA libraries. TCRdb reanalysed the PCR reads using MiXCR and keeps one entry per CDR3 protein. The profile shows approximately 360,000 distinct CDR3 sequences, around a third of them singletons. Sequences were obtained from blood. The receptors come from a girl aged 10 to 17 with multiple sclerosis.

V usage is TRBV7-9 and J usage is TRBJ1-1; 8 bases fit TRBD1. This CDR3 region has 17 residues. V lost 1 base, J lost 2 bases, and 9 bases stayed unmatched. CDR1 is SEHNR and CDR2 is FQNEAQ in the germline V gene (reference sequence). CDR3: CASSLVGPGGFNTEAFF. Here the CDR3 DNA reads TGTGCCAGCAGCTTAGTAGGGCCAGGGGGCTTTAACACTGAAGCTTTCTTT. The whole variable domain, remainder taken from reference TRBV7-9 and TRBJ1-1, is DTGVSQNPRHKITKRGQNVTFRCDPISEHNRLYWYRQTLGQGPEFLTYFQNEAQLEKSRLLSDRFSAERPKGSFSTLEIQRTEQGDSAMYLCASSLVGPGGFNTEAFFGQGTRLTVV.

The CDR3 DNA follows: TGTGCCAGCAGTGAGGATTGGACTGAAGCTTTCTTT. Residues: CASSEDWTEAFF. This chain connects TRBV25-1 to TRBJ1-1; D gene ambiguous. V was cut by 3 bases and J by 5 bases, with 7 bases left in between. In germline, CDR1 is MGHDK, CDR2 SYGVNS. The CDR3 consists of 12 residues.

The chain employs TRBV10-3 and TRBJ2-1; 10 bases fit TRBD2. CDR1 and CDR2 from the germline V gene are ENHRY and SYGVKD. J gave up 8 bases and V 2 bases, and 6 bases lay outside the gene matches. This CDR3 is built from 15 residues. The CDR3 DNA is TGTGCCATCAGTGAGGAGCGGGGGGGCCTGGATGAGCAGTTCTTC. Residues: CAISEERGGLDEQFF.

The chain combines TRBV29-1 with TRBJ1-3; D may be TRBD1 (6 bases). The CDR3 runs 13 residues. Trimming cost V 6 bases and J 4 bases, with 13 bases left between them. CDR1 and CDR2 from the germline V gene are SQVTM and ANQGSEA. The CDR3 DNA sequence: TGCAGCGTGTCAGGGGTAGGGGGAAACACCATATATTTT. Its protein is CSVSGVGGNTIYF.

A note on this clonotype: One end of the junction fails to match germline, which may point to a read error. The rearrangement uses TRBV12-3 or TRBV12-4 and TRBJ2-7; D gene ambiguous. CDR3 length: 14 amino acids. DNA of the CDR3: TGTACCAGCAGTTCCCTCAGTGACTCCTACGAGCAGTACTTC. Translation: CTSSSLSDSYEQYF.

This clonotype was seen only a few times. The chain joins TRBV5-1 to TRBJ2-7; TRBD1 might be the D (6 bases). V was cut by 1 base and J by 3 bases, with 14 bases left in between. From germline, CDR1 is SGHRS and CDR2 YFSETQ. The length of the CDR3 is 15 residues. The CDR3 DNA reads as TGCGCCAGCAGCTTGAGGGCAGGGGCCCACTACGAGCAGTACTTC. Translating it yields CASSLRAGAHYEQYF. The full variable domain, in which reference TRBV5-1 and TRBJ2-7 provide the parts outside the CDR3, is KAGVTQTPRYLIKTRGQQVTLSCSPISGHRSVSWYQQTPGQGLQFLFEYFSETQRNKGNFPGRFSGRQFSNSRSEMNVSTLELGDSALYLCASSLRAGAHYEQYFGPGTRLTVT.

The chain joins TRBV20-1 to TRBJ1-1, with D unclear. The CDR3 length is 11 residues. Per the germline V gene, CDR1 is DFQATT and CDR2 is SNEGSKA (reference sequence). With 3 bases removed from V and 8 bases from J, the gap between germline ends came to 10 bases. In DNA form, the CDR3 reads TGCAGTGCTAGTAGGACCAGCGAAGCTTTCTTT. Translating it yields CSASRTSEAFF.

The rearrangement uses TRBV9 and TRBJ1-4; unclear D gene. The CDR3 loop spans 14 amino acids. V was shortened by 3 bases and J by 0 bases, with 6 bases between the two germline ends. Per germline, CDR1 SGDLS and CDR2 YYNGEE. The CDR3 sequence: CASSARSTNEKLFF. The CDR3 DNA reads TGTGCCAGCAGCGCCAGATCAACTAATGAAAAACTGTTTTTT.

V gene TRBV14 combines with J gene TRBJ2-5; maybe TRBD2 (6 bases). The V gene lost 4 bases and the J gene lost 0 bases, with 12 bases spanning the gap. CDR3 size: 15 residues. From germline, CDR1 is SGHDN and CDR2 FVKESK. The CDR3 here is CASSPHRDYQETQYF. The CDR3 region has the DNA TGTGCCAGCAGCCCCCACCGGGACTACCAAGAGACCCAGTACTTC. Using reference TRBV14 and TRBJ2-5 for the parts outside the CDR3, the full variable domain is EAGVTQFPSHSVIEKGQTVTLRCDPISGHDNLYWYRRVMGKEIKFLLHFVKESKQDESGMPNNRFLAERTGGTYSTLKVQPAELEDSGVYFCASSPHRDYQETQYFGPGTRLLVL.

This sequence joins TRBV7-3 and TRBJ2-3; 7 bases are a match to TRBD2. Germline CDR1 SGHTA, CDR2 FQGTGA. With 4 bases clipped from V and 1 base from J, the junction kept 5 bases outside the gene matches. The CDR3 sequence is 15 residues long. In DNA, the CDR3 is TGTGCCAGCAGCTCCCTGGGGAGGGGCACAGATACGCAGTATTTT. Its protein product is CASSSLGRGTDTQYF.

J is TRBJ2-5 and V is TRBV5-1; tentative D call: TRBD2 (5 bases). This CDR3 region has 15 residues. Germline assignment: CDR1 SGHRS and CDR2 YFSETQ. Between the trimmed V and J ends, which lost 10 bases and 2 bases, there was a span of 21 bases. CDR3 coding DNA: TGCGCCGGCACCCTTTGGAGCGGCTTACAAGAGACCCAGTACTTC. Amino acid sequence: CAGTLWSGLQETQYF.